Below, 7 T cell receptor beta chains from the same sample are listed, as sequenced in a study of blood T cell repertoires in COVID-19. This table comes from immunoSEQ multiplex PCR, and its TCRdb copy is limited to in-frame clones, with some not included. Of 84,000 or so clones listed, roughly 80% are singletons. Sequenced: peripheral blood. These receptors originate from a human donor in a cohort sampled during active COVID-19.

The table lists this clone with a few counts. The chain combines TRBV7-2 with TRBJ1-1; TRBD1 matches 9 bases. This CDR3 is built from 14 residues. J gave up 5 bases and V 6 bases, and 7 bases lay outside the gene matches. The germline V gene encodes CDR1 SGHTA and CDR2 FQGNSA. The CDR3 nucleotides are TGTGCCAGCAGTTTTGACAGGGGGAGTACTGAAGCTTTCTTT. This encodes CASSFDRGSTEAFF.

The CDR3, as DNA: TGTGCTTTAATCAAGGACAGTCGCCACGCCGGGCAGTACTTC. It is translated as CALIKDSRHAGQYF. The V and J genes are TRBV27 and TRBJ2-7; D possibly corresponds to TRBD1 (6 bases). The CDR3 length is 14 residues. Germline V gives CDR1 MNHEY, CDR2 SMNVEV (reference sequence).

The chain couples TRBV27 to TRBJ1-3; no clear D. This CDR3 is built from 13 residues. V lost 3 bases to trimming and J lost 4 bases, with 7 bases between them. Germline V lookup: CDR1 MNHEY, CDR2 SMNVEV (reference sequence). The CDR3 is CASSLQRGNTIYF. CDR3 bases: TGTGCCAGCAGTTTGCAGAGGGGAAACACCATATATTTT.

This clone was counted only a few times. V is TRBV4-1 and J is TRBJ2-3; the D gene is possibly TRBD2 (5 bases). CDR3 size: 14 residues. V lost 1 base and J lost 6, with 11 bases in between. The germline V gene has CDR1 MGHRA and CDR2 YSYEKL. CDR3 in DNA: TGCGCCAGCAGCCAAGTCCGGGGTAGTGATACGCAGTATTTT. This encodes CASSQVRGSDTQYF.

The CDR3 loop reads CASNLLAGGLETQYF. CDR3 nucleotides: TGTGCCAGCAACCTACTAGCGGGGGGGCTTGAGACCCAGTACTTC. The chain combines TRBV5-5 with TRBJ2-5; 13 bases agree with TRBD2. The CDR3 is 15 amino acids. The trim removed 6 bases at V and 5 bases at J, leaving 7 bases unmatched. Looked up from germline, CDR1 is SGHKS and CDR2 is YYEKEE (reference sequence).

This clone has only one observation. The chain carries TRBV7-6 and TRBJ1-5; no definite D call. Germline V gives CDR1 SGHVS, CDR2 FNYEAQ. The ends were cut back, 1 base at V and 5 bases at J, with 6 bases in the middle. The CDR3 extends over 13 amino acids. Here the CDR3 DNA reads TGTGCCAGCAGCTTAGGAGTGGATCAGCCCCAGCATTTT. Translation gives CASSLGVDQPQHF.

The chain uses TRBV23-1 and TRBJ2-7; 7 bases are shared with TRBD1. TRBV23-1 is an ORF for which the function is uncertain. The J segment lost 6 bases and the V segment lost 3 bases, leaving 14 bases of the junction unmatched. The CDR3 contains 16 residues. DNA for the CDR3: TGCGCCAGCAGTCATCCCCGGAAGGGGGCGGCGTTCGAGCAGTACTTC. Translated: CASSHPRKGAAFEQYF.